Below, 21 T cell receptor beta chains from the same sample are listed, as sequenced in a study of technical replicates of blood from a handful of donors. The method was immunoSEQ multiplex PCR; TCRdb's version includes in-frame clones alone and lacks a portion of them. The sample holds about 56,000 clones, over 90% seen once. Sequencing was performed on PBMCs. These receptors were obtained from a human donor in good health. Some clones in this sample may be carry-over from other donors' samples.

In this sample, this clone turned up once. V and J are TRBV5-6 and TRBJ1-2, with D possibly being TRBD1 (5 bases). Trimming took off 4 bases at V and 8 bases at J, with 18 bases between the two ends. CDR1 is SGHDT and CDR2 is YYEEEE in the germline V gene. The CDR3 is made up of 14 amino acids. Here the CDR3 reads CASSQHRSFVGYTF. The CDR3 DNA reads TGTGCCAGCAGCCAGCACAGGTCATTCGTGGGCTACACCTTC.

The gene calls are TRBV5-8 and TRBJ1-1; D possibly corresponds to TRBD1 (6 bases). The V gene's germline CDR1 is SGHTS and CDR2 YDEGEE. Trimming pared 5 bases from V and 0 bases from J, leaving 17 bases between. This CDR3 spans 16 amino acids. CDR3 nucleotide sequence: TGTGCCAGCAGATTCGGACAGCCTCTTATGAACACTGAAGCTTTCTTT. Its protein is CASRFGQPLMNTEAFF.

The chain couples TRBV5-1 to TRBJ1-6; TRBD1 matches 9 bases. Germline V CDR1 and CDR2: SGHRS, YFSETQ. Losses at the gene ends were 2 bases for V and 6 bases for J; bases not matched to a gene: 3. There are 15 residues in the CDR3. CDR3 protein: CASSLEQGANSPLHF. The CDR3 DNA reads TGCGCCAGCAGCTTAGAACAGGGGGCTAATTCACCCCTCCACTTT.

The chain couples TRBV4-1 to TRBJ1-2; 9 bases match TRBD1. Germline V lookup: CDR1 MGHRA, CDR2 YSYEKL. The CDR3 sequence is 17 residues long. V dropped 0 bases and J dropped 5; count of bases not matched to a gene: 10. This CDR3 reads CASSQDFGQGPPYGYTF. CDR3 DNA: TGCGCCAGCAGCCAAGATTTCGGACAGGGGCCCCCATATGGCTACACCTTC.

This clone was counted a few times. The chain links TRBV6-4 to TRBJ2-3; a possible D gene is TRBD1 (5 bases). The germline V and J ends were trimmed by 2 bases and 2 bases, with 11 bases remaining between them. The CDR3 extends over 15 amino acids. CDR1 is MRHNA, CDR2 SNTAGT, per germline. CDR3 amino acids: CASSDGASSTDTQYF. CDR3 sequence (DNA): TGTGCCAGCAGTGACGGGGCGTCCTCCACAGATACGCAGTATTTT.

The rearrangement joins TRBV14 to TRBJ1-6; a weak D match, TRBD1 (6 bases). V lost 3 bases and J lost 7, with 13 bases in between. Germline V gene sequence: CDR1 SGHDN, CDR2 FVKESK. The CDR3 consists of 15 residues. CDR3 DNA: TGTGCCAGCAGCCAGGTTGGACAGAAGAATTCACCCCTCCACTTT. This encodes CASSQVGQKNSPLHF.

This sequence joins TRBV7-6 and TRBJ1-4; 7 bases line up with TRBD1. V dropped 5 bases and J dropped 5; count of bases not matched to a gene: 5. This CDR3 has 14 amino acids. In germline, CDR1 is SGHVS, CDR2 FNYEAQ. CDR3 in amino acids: CASSLGTANEKLFF. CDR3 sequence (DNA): TGTGCCAGCAGCCTCGGGACAGCGAATGAAAAACTGTTTTTT. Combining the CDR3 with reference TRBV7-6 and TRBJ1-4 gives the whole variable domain GAGVSQSPRYKVTKRGQDVALRCDPISGHVSLYWYRQALGQGPEFLTYFNYEAQQDKSGLPNDRFSAERPEGSISTLTIQRTEQRDSAMYRCASSLGTANEKLFFGSGTQLSVL.

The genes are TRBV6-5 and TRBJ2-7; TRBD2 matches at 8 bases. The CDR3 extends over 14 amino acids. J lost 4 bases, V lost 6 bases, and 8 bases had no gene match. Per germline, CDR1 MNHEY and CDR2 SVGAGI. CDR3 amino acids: CASRTSGRPYEQYF. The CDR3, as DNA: TGTGCCAGCAGAACTAGCGGAAGGCCTTACGAGCAGTACTTC.

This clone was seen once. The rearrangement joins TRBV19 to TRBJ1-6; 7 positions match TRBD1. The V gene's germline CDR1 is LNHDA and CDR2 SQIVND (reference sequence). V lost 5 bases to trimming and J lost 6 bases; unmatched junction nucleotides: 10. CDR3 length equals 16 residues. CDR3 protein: CASSPVVGGSNSPLHF. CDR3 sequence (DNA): TGTGCCAGTAGTCCAGTAGTAGGGGGCAGTAATTCACCCCTCCACTTT. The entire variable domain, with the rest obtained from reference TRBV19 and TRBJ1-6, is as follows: DGGITQSPKYLFRKEGQNVTLSCEQNLNHDAMYWYRQDPGQGLRLIYYSQIVNDFQKGDIAEGYSVSREKKESFPLTVTSAQKNPTAFYLCASSPVVGGSNSPLHFGNGTRLTVT.

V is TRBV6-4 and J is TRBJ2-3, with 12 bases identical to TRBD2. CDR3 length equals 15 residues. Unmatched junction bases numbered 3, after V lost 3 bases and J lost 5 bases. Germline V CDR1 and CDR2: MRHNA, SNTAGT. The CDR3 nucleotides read TGTGCCAGCAGTGAACTAGCGGGGGGCGTAGATACGCAGTATTTT. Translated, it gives CASSELAGGVDTQYF.

DNA for the CDR3: TGTGCCAGCAGCCGGACTTACCAAGAGACCCAGTACTTC. Its protein is CASSRTYQETQYF. The V and J genes are TRBV7-2 and TRBJ2-5; D is perhaps TRBD2 (5 bases). Trimming took 5 bases from V and 0 from J, leaving 7 bases between them. The CDR3 contains 13 residues. Germline CDR1 and CDR2: SGHTA and FQGNSA.

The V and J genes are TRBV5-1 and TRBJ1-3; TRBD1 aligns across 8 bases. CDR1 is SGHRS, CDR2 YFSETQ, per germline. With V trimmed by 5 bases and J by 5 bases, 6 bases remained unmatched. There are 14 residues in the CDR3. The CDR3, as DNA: TGCGCCAGCAGTTCCACAGGGGGAAGAAACACCATATATTTT. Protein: CASSSTGGRNTIYF.

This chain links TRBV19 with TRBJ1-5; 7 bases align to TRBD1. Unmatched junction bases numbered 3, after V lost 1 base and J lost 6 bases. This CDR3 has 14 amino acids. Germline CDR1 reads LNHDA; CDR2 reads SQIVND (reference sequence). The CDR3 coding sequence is TGTGCCAGTAGTATAGTCGACAGGGCTCAGCCCCAGCATTTT. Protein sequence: CASSIVDRAQPQHF.

The CDR3 DNA sequence: TGTGCCAGCAGCTTGAATGGCGGGTCACGCACAGATACGCAGTATTTT. Its translation is CASSLNGGSRTDTQYF. The gene calls are TRBV7-8 and TRBJ2-3; a weak D match, TRBD2 (5 bases). Germline loops: CDR1 SGHVS, CDR2 FQNEAQ. The CDR3 contains 16 residues. Trimming took 3 bases from V and 1 from J, leaving 14 bases between them.

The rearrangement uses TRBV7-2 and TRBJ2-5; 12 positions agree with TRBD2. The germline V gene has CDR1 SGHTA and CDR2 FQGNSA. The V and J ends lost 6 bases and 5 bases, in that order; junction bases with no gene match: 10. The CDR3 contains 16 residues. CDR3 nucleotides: TGTGCCAGCAGTCGGCCTAGCGGGAGGGGTGGGGAGACCCAGTACTTC. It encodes CASSRPSGRGGETQYF.

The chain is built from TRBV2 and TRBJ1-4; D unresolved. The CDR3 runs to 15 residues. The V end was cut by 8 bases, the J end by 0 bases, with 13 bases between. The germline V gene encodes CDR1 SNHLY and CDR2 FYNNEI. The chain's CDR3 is CASDADLATNEKLFF. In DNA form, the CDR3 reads TGTGCCAGCGATGCAGATTTGGCAACTAATGAAAAACTGTTTTTT.

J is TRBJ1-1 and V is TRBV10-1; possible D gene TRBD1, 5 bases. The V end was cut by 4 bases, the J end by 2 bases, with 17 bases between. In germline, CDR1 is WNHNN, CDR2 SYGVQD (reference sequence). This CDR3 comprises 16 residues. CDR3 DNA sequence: TGCGCCAGCAGTGGGAAAATAGAGACAGCTAACACTGAAGCTTTCTTT. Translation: CASSGKIETANTEAFF.

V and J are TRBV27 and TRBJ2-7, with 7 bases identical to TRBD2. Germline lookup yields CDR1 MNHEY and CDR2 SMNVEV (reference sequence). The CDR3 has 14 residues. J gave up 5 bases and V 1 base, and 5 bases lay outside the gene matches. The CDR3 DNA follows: TGTGCCAGCAGTTTATTGGGGGGGGGTAACGAGCAGTACTTC. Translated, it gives CASSLLGGGNEQYF.

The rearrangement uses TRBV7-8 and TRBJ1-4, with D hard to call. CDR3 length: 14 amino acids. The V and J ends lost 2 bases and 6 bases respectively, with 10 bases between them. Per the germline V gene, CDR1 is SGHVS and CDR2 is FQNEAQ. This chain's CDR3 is CASSLPSRDEKLFF. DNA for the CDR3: TGTGCCAGCAGCTTACCCTCGAGAGATGAAAAACTGTTTTTT.

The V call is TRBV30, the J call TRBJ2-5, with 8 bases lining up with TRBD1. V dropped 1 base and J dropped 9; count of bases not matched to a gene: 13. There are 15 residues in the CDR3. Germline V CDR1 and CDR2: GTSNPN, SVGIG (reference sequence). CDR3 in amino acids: CAWSAGQGAAQAQYF. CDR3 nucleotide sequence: TGTGCCTGGAGTGCCGGACAGGGTGCCGCTCAGGCCCAGTACTTC.

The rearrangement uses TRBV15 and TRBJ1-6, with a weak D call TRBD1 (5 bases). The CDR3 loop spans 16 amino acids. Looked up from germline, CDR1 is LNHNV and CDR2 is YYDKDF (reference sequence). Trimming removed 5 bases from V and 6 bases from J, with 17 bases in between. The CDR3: CATSPRVSGINSPLHF. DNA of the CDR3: TGTGCCACCAGCCCTAGAGTATCAGGGATTAATTCACCCCTCCACTTT.